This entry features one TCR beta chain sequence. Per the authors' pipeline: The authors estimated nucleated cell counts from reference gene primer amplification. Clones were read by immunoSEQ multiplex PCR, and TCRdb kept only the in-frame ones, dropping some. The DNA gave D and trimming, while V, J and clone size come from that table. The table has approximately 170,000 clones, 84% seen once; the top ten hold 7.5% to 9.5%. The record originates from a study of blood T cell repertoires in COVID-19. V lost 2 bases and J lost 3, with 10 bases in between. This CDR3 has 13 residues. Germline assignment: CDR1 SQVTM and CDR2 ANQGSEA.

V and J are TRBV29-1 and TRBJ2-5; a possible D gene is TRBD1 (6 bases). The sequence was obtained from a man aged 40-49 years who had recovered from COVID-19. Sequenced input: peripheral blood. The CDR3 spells CSVEIQGKETQYF. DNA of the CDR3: TGCAGCGTTGAAATACAGGGAAAAGAGACCCAGTACTTC.